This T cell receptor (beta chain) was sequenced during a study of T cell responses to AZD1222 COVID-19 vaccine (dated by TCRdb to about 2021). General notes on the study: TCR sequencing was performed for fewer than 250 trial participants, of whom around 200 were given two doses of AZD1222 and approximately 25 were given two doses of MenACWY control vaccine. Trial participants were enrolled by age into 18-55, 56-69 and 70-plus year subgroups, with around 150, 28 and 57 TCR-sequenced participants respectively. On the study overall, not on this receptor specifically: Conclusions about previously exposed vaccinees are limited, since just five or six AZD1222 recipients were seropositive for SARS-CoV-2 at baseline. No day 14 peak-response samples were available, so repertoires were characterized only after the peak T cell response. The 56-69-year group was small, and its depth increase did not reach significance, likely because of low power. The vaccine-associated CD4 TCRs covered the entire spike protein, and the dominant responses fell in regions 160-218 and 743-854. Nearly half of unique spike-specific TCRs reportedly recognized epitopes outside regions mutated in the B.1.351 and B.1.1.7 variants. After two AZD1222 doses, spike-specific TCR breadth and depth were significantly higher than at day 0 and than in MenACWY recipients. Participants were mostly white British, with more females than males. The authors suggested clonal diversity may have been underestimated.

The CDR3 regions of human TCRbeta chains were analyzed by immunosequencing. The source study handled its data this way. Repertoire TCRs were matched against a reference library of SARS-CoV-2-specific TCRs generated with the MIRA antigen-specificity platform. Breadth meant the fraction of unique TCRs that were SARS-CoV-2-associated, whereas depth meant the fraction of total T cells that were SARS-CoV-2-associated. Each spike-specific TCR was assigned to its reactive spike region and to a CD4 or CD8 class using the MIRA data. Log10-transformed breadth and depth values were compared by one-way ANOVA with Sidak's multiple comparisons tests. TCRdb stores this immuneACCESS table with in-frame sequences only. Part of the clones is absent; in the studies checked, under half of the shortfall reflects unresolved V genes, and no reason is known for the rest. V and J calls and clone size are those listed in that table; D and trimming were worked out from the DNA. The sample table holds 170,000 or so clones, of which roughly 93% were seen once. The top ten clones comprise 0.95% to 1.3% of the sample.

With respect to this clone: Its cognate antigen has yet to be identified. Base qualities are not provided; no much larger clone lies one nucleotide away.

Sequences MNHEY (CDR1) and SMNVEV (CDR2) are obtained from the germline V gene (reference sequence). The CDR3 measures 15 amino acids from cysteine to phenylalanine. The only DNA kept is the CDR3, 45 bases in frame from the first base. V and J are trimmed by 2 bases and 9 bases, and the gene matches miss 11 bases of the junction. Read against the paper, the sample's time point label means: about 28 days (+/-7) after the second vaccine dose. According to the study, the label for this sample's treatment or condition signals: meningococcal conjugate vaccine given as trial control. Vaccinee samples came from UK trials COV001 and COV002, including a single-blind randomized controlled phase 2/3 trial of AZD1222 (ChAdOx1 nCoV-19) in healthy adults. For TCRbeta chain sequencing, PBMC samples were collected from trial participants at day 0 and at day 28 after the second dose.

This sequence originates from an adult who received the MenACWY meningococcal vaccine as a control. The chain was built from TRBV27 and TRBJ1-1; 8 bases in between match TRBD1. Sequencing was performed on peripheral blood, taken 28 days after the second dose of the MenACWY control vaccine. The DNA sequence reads TGTGCCAGCAGTTTAGGGGCTCCGGGGACAGGTAAAGCTTTCTTT. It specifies CASSLGAPGTGKAFF.